Given below is one TCR beta chain in context. Its antigen is not yet known. Per-base qualities were not stored, and no clone one base away is much larger. These data originate in a study of blood T cell repertoires in COVID-19 (dated by TCRdb to the early 2020s). Background on the whole study: Samples from collaborators originated in the United States, Italy and Spain and spanned both the acute and convalescent phases of COVID-19. The prospective study material was composed of cDNA or gDNA derived from T cells, B-cell-depleted T cells, or PBMCs. Subjects who had been exposed to COVID-19, were actively infected with it, or had recovered from it provided the deeply sampled blood TCRbeta repertoires that made up the dataset. The repertoires were released in a freely available public database meant as a resource for research on the immune response to SARS-CoV-2. The samples were drawn from the first 160 participants of the ongoing ImmuneRACE study and from some 1,300 subjects provided by 6 global collaborators. Nearly every sample came with metadata listing a de-identified subject ID, COVID-19 status, age in years and sex. Where available, HLA class I and class II types were taken from metadata supplied by the sample provider and were not determined by assay-based typing. Study-level results and caveats: Clinical and demographic metadata were provided uncurated, with the amount varying by source and participant.

TCRbeta CDR3 regions were amplified from genomic DNA by means of the immunoSEQ Assay, a bias-controlled multiplex PCR. Processing in the source paper ran as follows. The number of nucleated cells in each sample was estimated by amplification of reference gene primers within the assay. To quantify the absolute abundance of each unique TCRbeta CDR3 rearrangement, sequence reads were collapsed and filtered. For each sample, productive Simpson clonality was calculated as the square root of Simpson's diversity index across productive rearrangements. TCRdb carries this immuneACCESS record with in-frame sequences only. Its versions omit some clonotypes, under half of them owing to an unresolved V gene in the studies checked, with the rest unexplained. The V and J calls and the clone size are those of that table, but D and trimming were determined from the DNA. Present in this sample are approximately 280,000 clones, more than 75% of which were seen just once. The ten largest account for around 2.1% of the sample.

Samples from volunteer blood donors who had recovered from COVID-19 were contributed by a second Seattle source. The collaborating institutions used their own protocols to collect whole blood in K2EDTA tubes. For TCRbeta analysis, collaborators shipped samples in one of three forms: frozen whole blood, isolated PBMCs, or DNA extracted from either of those sample types. The CDR3, from cysteine to phenylalanine, totals 14 residues. Just the 42-base CDR3 DNA is kept, in frame starting at base 1. CDR1 and CDR2 are drawn from the germline V gene: ENHRY, SYGVKD. Relative to germline, V is missing 7 bases and J is missing 6 bases, with 9 bases of the junction outside any gene match.

The chain is made from TRBV10-3 and TRBJ2-1; TRBD2 aligns with 7 central bases. The TCR comes from a woman younger than 45 who had recovered from COVID-19. The sequenced sample consisted of peripheral blood. The DNA is as follows: TGTGCCATCAAGGTGCTAGCGGATACCAATGAGCAGTTCTTC. This codes for CAIKVLADTNEQFF.